The entry below describes one TCR beta chain. From germline, CDR1 is LNHNV and CDR2 YYDKDF (reference sequence). Trimming pared 0 bases from V and 0 bases from J, leaving 6 bases between. The CDR3 covers 16 residues. The sample comes from a study of blood T cells in healthy people across ages. Each sample yielded at least 5.5 micrograms of PBMC total RNA. The second PCR ran roughly 7 to 12 cycles with a sample-barcoded 5' primer and J-beta primers. One entry per CDR3 protein results from TCRdb running MiXCR on the 5' RACE reads. The sample records about 970,000 distinct CDR3 sequences, roughly 51% being singletons.

This sequence joins TRBV15 and TRBJ2-6; D is uncertain. Source material: blood. This receptor was identified in a woman aged 60-70 years in good health. DNA for the CDR3: TGTGCCACCAGCAGAGACAGAGCCTCTGGGGCCAACGTCCTGACTTTC. It yields the protein CATSRDRASGANVLTF.